Each of the 26 T cell receptor beta chains below was sequenced from the same sample in a study of cytomegalovirus exposure and HLA in healthy donors. The PCR used 60 Vbeta and 13 Jbeta primers. Only in-frame clones appear in the TCRdb table, and some are missing; sequencing was by immunoSEQ multiplex PCR. The sample has some 150,000 clones, around 83% seen once. The sequenced sample consisted of PBMCs. These receptors were taken from a woman aged 18-29 years in good health and CMV-seronegative.

This clone was observed a few times. The V and J genes are TRBV28 and TRBJ2-2, with 7 positions matching TRBD1. The CDR3 totals 14 residues. The V and J ends lost 5 bases and 7 bases, in that order; junction bases with no gene match: 7. Germline V gene sequence: CDR1 MDHEN, CDR2 SYDVKM. The CDR3 protein is CASSPGTAGGELFF. CDR3 coding DNA: TGTGCCAGCAGTCCAGGGACAGCTGGCGGGGAGCTGTTTTTT.

This clone was seen only a few times. J is TRBJ1-2 and V is TRBV7-9, with 7 bases matching TRBD1. Germline V gene lookup returns CDR1 SEHNR and CDR2 FQNEAQ (reference sequence). The CDR3 runs 14 residues. Trimming took 5 bases from V and 4 from J; bases not matched to a gene: 7. CDR3 loop: CASSRFDRAYGYTF. In DNA form, the CDR3 reads TGTGCCAGCAGCCGATTCGACAGGGCCTATGGCTACACCTTC.

The chain joins TRBV28 to TRBJ2-1; no firm D call. The CDR3 is made up of 13 amino acids. Trimming shortened V by 4 bases and J by 7 bases, and 11 bases separated the two germline ends. Germline V gives CDR1 MDHEN, CDR2 SYDVKM. The CDR3 loop reads CASSWAPTNEQFF. CDR3 nucleotides: TGTGCCAGCAGTTGGGCCCCGACGAATGAGCAGTTCTTC. Based on the CDR3 plus reference TRBV28 and TRBJ2-1, the full variable domain is DVKVTQSSRYLVKRTGEKVFLECVQDMDHENMFWYRQDPGLGLRLIYFSYDVKMKEKGDIPEGYSVSREKKERFSLILESASTNQTSMYLCASSWAPTNEQFFGPGTRLTVL.

The chain carries TRBV18 and TRBJ1-5; D ambiguous. The length of the CDR3 is 13 residues. Germline values: CDR1 KGHSH, CDR2 LQKENI. The V gene lost 3 bases and the J gene lost 1 base, with 4 bases spanning the gap. The CDR3 nucleotides are TGTGCCAGCTCACCCCGGAGCAATCAGCCCCAGCATTTT. This gives the protein CASSPRSNQPQHF.

The V and J genes are TRBV14 and TRBJ1-2; unclear D gene. Germline CDR1 and CDR2: SGHDN and FVKESK. The V end lost 1 base, the J end lost 8 bases, and 11 bases lay between the germline ends. The CDR3 covers 13 residues. This CDR3 is CASSQVPGNGYTF. The CDR3 DNA sequence: TGTGCCAGCAGCCAAGTCCCGGGGAACGGCTACACCTTC. The variable domain in full, with the rest retrieved from reference TRBV14 and TRBJ1-2, is EAGVTQFPSHSVIEKGQTVTLRCDPISGHDNLYWYRRVMGKEIKFLLHFVKESKQDESGMPNNRFLAERTGGTYSTLKVQPAELEDSGVYFCASSQVPGNGYTFGSGTRLTVV.

The chain has TRBV7-9 and TRBJ2-7; 10 bases match TRBD1. Germline assignment: CDR1 SEHNR and CDR2 FQNEAQ (reference sequence). The CDR3 has 16 residues. Trimming removed 1 base from V and 5 bases from J; junction bases left unmatched: 8. The CDR3 spells CASSLGTGGYGDEQYF. The DNA for the CDR3 is TGTGCCAGCAGCTTAGGGACAGGGGGTTACGGAGACGAGCAGTACTTC.

The chain couples TRBV10-3 to TRBJ2-5, with 7 nucleotides matching TRBD1. The J call is uncertain, as TRBJ2-7 better fits the DNA end. This CDR3 has 14 amino acids. Per the germline V gene, CDR1 is ENHRY and CDR2 is SYGVKD. In DNA, the CDR3 is TGTGCCATCAGTGATGGGACAGATAACTACGAGCAGTACTTC. Translated, it gives CAISDGTDNYEQYF.

This chain uses TRBV11-3 with TRBJ2-2, with D perhaps matching TRBD2 (6 bases). Germline V gives CDR1 SGHNT, CDR2 YENEEA. This CDR3 has 18 amino acids. V lost 5 bases and J 3 bases, leaving 22 bases between the germline ends. The CDR3 spells CASSPGTYSWTDTGELFF. CDR3 nucleotide sequence: TGTGCCAGCAGCCCGGGGACTTATTCTTGGACGGACACCGGGGAGCTGTTTTTT.

This chain links TRBV4-3 with TRBJ2-3; TRBD2 is a possible D gene (6 bases). The CDR3 totals 16 residues. V lost 4 bases to trimming and J lost 2 bases, with 16 bases between them. Germline CDR1 reads LGHNA; CDR2 reads YSLEER. CDR3: CASSPGERANTDTQYF. As DNA, the CDR3 is TGCGCCAGCAGCCCGGGAGAGCGGGCAAACACAGATACGCAGTATTTT.

The J gene is TRBJ1-4, the V gene TRBV28; weak D call: TRBD1 (6 bases). This CDR3 has 15 amino acids. V was trimmed by 1 base and J by 5 bases, leaving 11 bases between them. Germline CDR1 MDHEN, CDR2 SYDVKM. The CDR3 DNA reads TGTGCCAGCAGTTTATCGGGAGGGGGAAATGAAAAACTGTTTTTT. It yields the protein CASSLSGGGNEKLFF.

The CDR3 spells CASGQGRYEQYF. The CDR3, as DNA: TGTGCCAGCGGGCAGGGAAGATACGAGCAGTACTTC. The chain joins TRBV6-6 to TRBJ2-7, with TRBD1 as a possible D gene (5 bases). Germline CDR1 and CDR2: MNHNY and SVGAGI (reference sequence). Trimming stripped 8 bases from V and 4 bases from J, with 12 bases between. The CDR3 is 12 amino acids.

The chain joins TRBV28 to TRBJ2-5, with a tentative D call TRBD1 (6 bases). The last part of the DNA fits TRBJ2-7 better; the J call may be wrong. CDR1 and CDR2 from the germline V gene are MDHEN and SYDVKM. CDR3 length: 13 amino acids. CDR3 loop: CASSLGQNYEQYF. CDR3 sequence (DNA): TGTGCCAGCAGTCTAGGACAGAATTACGAGCAGTACTTC.

A remark on this clone: A read error may produce the germline difference seen at one junction end. V gene TRBV18 combines with J gene TRBJ2-1, with TRBD1 matching 11 bases. The germline V gene encodes CDR1 KGHSH and CDR2 LQKENI. The CDR3 has 15 amino acids. CDR3: CASSPPDRGLNEQFF. For the CDR3, the DNA is TGTGCCAGCTCCCCACCGGACAGGGGGCTCAATGAGCAGTTCTTC. Full variable domain (outside the CDR3, taken from reference TRBV18 and TRBJ2-1): NAGVMQNPRHLVRRRGQEARLRCSPMKGHSHVYWYRQLPEEGLKFMVYLQKENIIDESGMPKERFSAEFPKEGPSILRIQQVVRGDSAAYFCASSPPDRGLNEQFFGPGTRLTVL.

The chain couples TRBV10-3 to TRBJ1-1; perhaps TRBD1 as D (6 bases). From germline, CDR1 is ENHRY and CDR2 SYGVKD. The CDR3 contains 15 residues. The V and J ends lost 4 bases and 0 bases respectively, with 12 bases between them. The CDR3 sequence: CAISAQQGMNTEAFF. CDR3 bases: TGTGCCATCAGTGCCCAACAGGGTATGAACACTGAAGCTTTCTTT.

The chain joins TRBV7-9 to TRBJ2-3; no definite D call. Germline CDR1 is SEHNR and CDR2 is FQNEAQ (reference sequence). The CDR3 consists of 14 residues. V was pared by 0 bases and J by 2 bases, with 6 bases between. The CDR3 nucleotides read TGTGCCAGCAGCTTAGCGCAGATCACAGATACGCAGTATTTT. It encodes CASSLAQITDTQYF.

Details on this clone: The junction shows a germline mismatch at one end, possibly a read error. V usage is TRBV7-9 and J usage is TRBJ1-3; unclear D gene. The CDR3 has 15 amino acids. CDR1 is SEHNR and CDR2 is FQNEAQ in the germline V gene (reference sequence). In nucleotides, the CDR3 is TGTTCCAGCAGCTTAGTCCGACAACCGGGAAACACCATATATTTT. Protein: CSSSLVRQPGNTIYF.

This sequence joins TRBV5-4 and TRBJ2-5; tentative D call: TRBD2 (6 bases). Germline CDR1 is SGHNT and CDR2 is YYREEE (reference sequence). Trimming shortened V by 7 bases and J by 1 base, and 11 bases separated the two germline ends. The CDR3 is made up of 13 amino acids. This CDR3 is CASALGGQETQYF. CDR3 DNA sequence: TGTGCCAGCGCCCTGGGGGGCCAAGAGACCCAGTACTTC.

The gene calls are TRBV5-4 and TRBJ2-3, with 9 bases fitting TRBD2. Germline V gives CDR1 SGHNT, CDR2 YYREEE (reference sequence). The ends lost 4 bases at V and 6 bases at J; junction bases unmatched: 3. CDR3 length: 13 residues. The CDR3 reads CASSPSGGDTQYF. The CDR3 nucleotides read TGTGCCAGCAGCCCGAGCGGGGGGGATACGCAGTATTTT.

The V gene is TRBV15, the J gene TRBJ2-2, with TRBD2 identical over 13 bases. The CDR3 runs 18 residues. Germline V gene sequence: CDR1 LNHNV, CDR2 YYDKDF (reference sequence). Trimming took 2 bases from V and 4 from J; bases not matched to a gene: 7. The CDR3: CATSRSGLAGVATGELFF. For the CDR3, the DNA is TGTGCCACCAGCAGATCTGGACTAGCGGGAGTTGCCACCGGGGAGCTGTTTTTT.

The chain joins TRBV2 to TRBJ1-2; tentatively, D is TRBD1 (5 bases). Germline CDR1 and CDR2: SNHLY and FYNNEI. Between the trimmed V and J ends, which lost 5 bases and 7 bases, there was a span of 14 bases. CDR3 size: 13 residues. The DNA for the CDR3 is TGTGCCAGCAGTATAACAGGTGAAGGTGGCTACACCTTC. Translated: CASSITGEGGYTF.

This chain links TRBV14 with TRBJ2-7; D gene ambiguous. V lost 0 bases and J lost 3, with 6 bases in between. The CDR3 consists of 13 residues. CDR1 SGHDN and CDR2 FVKESK come from the germline V gene. This CDR3 is CASSQDGVYEQYF. CDR3 nucleotides: TGTGCCAGCAGCCAAGATGGAGTCTACGAGCAGTACTTC.

This clone was observed once. The rearrangement uses TRBV14 and TRBJ1-2; TRBD1 agrees at 9 bases. The CDR3 is 15 residues long. V shed 5 bases and J 7 bases; nucleotides not matched to a gene: 11. Looked up from germline, CDR1 is SGHDN and CDR2 is FVKESK. The CDR3 here is CASSVRDRVEVGYTF. The CDR3 bases are TGTGCCAGCAGCGTTCGGGACAGGGTAGAAGTTGGCTACACCTTC. Full variable domain (rest looked up from reference TRBV14 and TRBJ1-2): EAGVTQFPSHSVIEKGQTVTLRCDPISGHDNLYWYRRVMGKEIKFLLHFVKESKQDESGMPNNRFLAERTGGTYSTLKVQPAELEDSGVYFCASSVRDRVEVGYTFGSGTRLTVV.

CDR3 region: CASSPDLGTGDLDTQYF. CDR3 sequence (DNA): TGCGCCAGCAGCCCGGACCTCGGGACAGGGGATCTGGATACGCAGTATTTT. V usage is TRBV5-1 and J usage is TRBJ2-3; 10 bases are a match to TRBD1. With 4 bases clipped from V and 6 bases from J, the junction kept 14 bases outside the gene matches. The CDR3 consists of 17 residues. Germline lookup yields CDR1 SGHRS and CDR2 YFSETQ.

The chain uses TRBV28 and TRBJ1-2; the match to TRBD1 covers 9 bases. With V trimmed by 4 bases and J by 0 bases, 9 bases remained unmatched. The CDR3 extends over 17 amino acids. Germline V gives CDR1 MDHEN, CDR2 SYDVKM. The CDR3 nucleotides are TGTGCCAGCAGTTGGACCGGGACAGGGTATTCTAACTATGGCTACACCTTC. Residues: CASSWTGTGYSNYGYTF.

J is TRBJ2-6 and V is TRBV5-1; D possibly corresponds to TRBD1 (6 bases). Germline loops: CDR1 SGHRS, CDR2 YFSETQ. The CDR3 runs 15 residues. Trimming shortened V by 4 bases and J by 2 bases, and 10 bases separated the two germline ends. Here the CDR3 DNA reads TGCGCCAGCAGCCCTAACAGGGCTGGGGCCAACGTCCTGACTTTC. This gives the protein CASSPNRAGANVLTF.

The rearrangement links TRBV6-5 to TRBJ2-5; TRBD1 matches 8 bases. Germline values: CDR1 MNHEY, CDR2 SVGAGI. The CDR3 is 16 amino acids. The V segment lost 2 bases and the J segment 1 base; nucleotides outside the gene matches: 6. The CDR3 region has the DNA TGTGCCAGCAGTTACACCCATGGGACAGGCCAAGAGACCCAGTACTTC. This gives the protein CASSYTHGTGQETQYF.